This paragraph covers one TCR beta chain sequence. This sample stems from a study of T cell responses to AZD1222 COVID-19 vaccine. Clones were read by immunoSEQ multiplex PCR, and TCRdb kept only the in-frame ones, dropping some. The table has more than 150,000 clones, approximately 94% seen once. The CDR3 spans 13 residues. Between the trimmed V and J ends, which lost 4 bases and 1 base, there was a span of 7 bases. Material: peripheral blood, obtained 28 days after the second AZD1222 dose. This clonotype was sampled from an adult who received the AZD1222 COVID-19 vaccine. The rearrangement uses TRBV12-3 or TRBV12-4 and TRBJ1-1; no clear D gene. Here the CDR3 reads CASSSLTNTEAFF. The DNA for the CDR3 is TGTGCCAGCAGTTCCCTCACGAACACTGAAGCTTTCTTT.